Presented here are 23 T cell receptor beta chains from one specimen sequenced in a study. MiXCR, applied by TCRdb to the RT-PCR reads, yields one record per CDR3 protein. The sample has around 700,000 distinct CDR3 sequences; approximately 15% are singletons. Sequenced: memory CD4+ T cells from blood. The receptors come from a female donor in good health, serving as a healthy control.

This clonotype was seen a few times. V and J are TRBV13 and TRBJ2-3; 9 bases fit TRBD1. V shed 4 bases and J 4 bases; nucleotides not matched to a gene: 9. CDR3 length: 16 amino acids. Germline loops: CDR1 PRHDT, CDR2 FYEKMQ (reference sequence). The CDR3 DNA reads as TGTGCCAGCAGCTCCCCCGGGACAGGGTGGTCAGATACGCAGTATTTT. Amino acid sequence: CASSSPGTGWSDTQYF.

This clonotype was seen a handful of times. The CDR3 sequence: CASSSHQETQYF. CDR3 coding DNA: TGTGCCAGCAGCTCACACCAAGAGACCCAGTACTTC. The rearrangement links TRBV5-6 to TRBJ2-5; no reliable D call. V shed 3 bases and J shed 0 bases, with 3 bases lying between them. This CDR3 is 12 amino acids long. Germline loops: CDR1 SGHDT, CDR2 YYEEEE.

This chain connects TRBV29-1 to TRBJ2-1; D gene ambiguous. The CDR3 is made up of 14 amino acids. CDR1 and CDR2 from the germline V gene are SQVTM and ANQGSEA. Trimming stripped 7 bases from V and 7 bases from J, with 20 bases between. CDR3 DNA sequence: TGCAGCGCTGGCGCCGGGTCGTTTTATAATGAGCAGTTCTTC. Protein sequence: CSAGAGSFYNEQFF.

This clonotype came up a few times. This chain's CDR3 is CASRYHSGGGYNEQFF. For the CDR3, the DNA is TGTGCCAGCAGATATCATAGCGGGGGGGGTTACAATGAGCAGTTCTTC. The rearrangement joins TRBV6-1 to TRBJ2-1; 11 bases are shared with TRBD2. Germline lookup yields CDR1 MNHNS and CDR2 SASEGT. V lost 6 bases, J lost 4 bases, and 8 bases stayed unmatched. CDR3 length: 16 amino acids.

In its sample, this clonotype was seen many times. The chain employs TRBV10-3 and TRBJ2-3; D is undetermined. The CDR3 has 13 residues. Deletions cut 4 bases from V and 0 bases from J, with 5 bases between. The germline gives CDR1 ENHRY, CDR2 SYGVKD. Written as DNA, the CDR3 is TGTGCCATCAGTGCTCTAAGCACAGATACGCAGTATTTT. It translates to CAISALSTDTQYF.

This clonotype came up a few times. This chain joins TRBV12-3 or TRBV12-4 and TRBJ2-7, with a weak D call TRBD2 (5 bases). This CDR3 comprises 16 residues. V was cut by 2 bases and J by 2 bases, with 16 bases left in between. This CDR3 is CASSLPSRRATYEQYF. DNA for the CDR3: TGTGCCAGCAGTTTACCCTCCAGGCGGGCTACCTACGAGCAGTACTTC.

This sequence joins TRBV5-1 and TRBJ2-3, with TRBD2 identical over 8 bases. CDR1 is SGHRS, CDR2 YFSETQ, per germline. The CDR3 has 15 amino acids. J gave up 4 bases and V 2 bases, and 6 bases lay outside the gene matches. CDR3 DNA: TGCGCCAGCAGCTTAACCGGGACTAGGGCAGATACGCAGTATTTT. Its protein is CASSLTGTRADTQYF.

The gene calls are TRBV27 and TRBJ1-5, with 8 bases identical to TRBD1. Germline CDR1 and CDR2: MNHEY and SMNVEV (reference sequence). The CDR3 consists of 14 residues. Unmatched junction bases numbered 14, after V lost 10 bases and J lost 9 bases. The CDR3 sequence: CATLTGEGIPPQHF. CDR3 DNA sequence: TGTGCCACCCTGACAGGGGAGGGCATTCCGCCCCAGCATTTT.

This clonotype was detected ten times or more. The gene calls are TRBV20-1 and TRBJ1-4; D is unclear. Trimming took 0 bases from V and 6 from J, leaving 14 bases between them. Germline CDR1 is DFQATT and CDR2 is SNEGSKA (reference sequence). This CDR3 is 15 amino acids long. CDR3 sequence (DNA): TGCAGTGCTAGAGATTTTGAGCTAGCCGATGAAAAACTGTTTTTT. It yields the protein CSARDFELADEKLFF.

The sample holds many counts of this clonotype. The rearrangement uses TRBV4-1 and TRBJ2-3; perhaps D is TRBD1 or TRBD2 (5 bases each). CDR1 and CDR2 (germline): MGHRA, YSYEKL. The V gene lost 4 bases and the J gene lost 4 bases, with 12 bases spanning the gap. This CDR3 has 14 amino acids. CDR3 loop: CASSPTPGPDTQYF. CDR3 sequence (DNA): TGCGCCAGCAGCCCCACCCCGGGGCCAGATACGCAGTATTTT.

This clonotype was recorded at least ten times. This rearrangement joins TRBV12-3 or TRBV12-4 to TRBJ2-6; no reliable D call. The CDR3 runs to 14 residues. V was pared by 6 bases and J by 0 bases, with 6 bases between. Here the CDR3 DNA reads TGTGCCAGCAGAGGGAACTCTGGGGCCAACGTCCTGACTTTC. Amino acid sequence: CASRGNSGANVLTF.

The J gene is TRBJ2-5, the V gene TRBV7-9; 7 positions match TRBD2. Germline CDR1 and CDR2: SEHNR and FQNEAQ (reference sequence). Trimming at V came to 8 bases and at J to 4 bases, leaving 10 bases not matched to a gene. The CDR3 length is 14 residues. Written as DNA, the CDR3 is TGTGCCAGCCTACCTATCAGCGGGATAGAGACCCAGTACTTC. Translated, it gives CASLPISGIETQYF.

This clonotype showed up just a few times. The CDR3 loop is CASSYAGLAGGDTQYF. CDR3 coding DNA: TGTGCCAGCAGTTACGCGGGGCTAGCGGGAGGAGATACGCAGTATTTT. This chain uses TRBV6-5 with TRBJ2-3; 11 bases align to TRBD2. This CDR3 has 16 residues. Germline V gives CDR1 MNHEY, CDR2 SVGAGI. J gave up 5 bases and V 2 bases, and 6 bases lay outside the gene matches.

V is TRBV4-1 and J is TRBJ1-4; 9 bases are shared with TRBD1. CDR1 and CDR2 from the germline V gene are MGHRA and YSYEKL. J was trimmed by 8 bases and V by 0 bases; bases with no gene match: 13. CDR3 length: 18 residues. The CDR3 DNA is TGCGCCAGCAGCCAAGATCTGTGGGAACAGGGGGCGAGCGAAAAACTGTTTTTT. This translates into CASSQDLWEQGASEKLFF.

The sample holds a few counts of this clonotype. DNA for the CDR3: TGTGCCAGTACCGAGATGACAGGGTACAACACCGGGGAGCTGTTTTTT. Protein sequence: CASTEMTGYNTGELFF. This rearrangement joins TRBV19 to TRBJ2-2; TRBD1 matches at 7 bases. J lost 2 bases, V lost 7 bases, and 10 bases had no gene match. Germline CDR1 LNHDA, CDR2 SQIVND (reference sequence). CDR3 length: 16 residues.

This clonotype has just a few counts. V gene TRBV20-1 combines with J gene TRBJ2-1, with 15 positions matching TRBD2. The germline CDR1 and CDR2 sequences are DFQATT and SNEGSKA (reference sequence). The CDR3 is 16 amino acids. With 5 bases clipped from V and 4 bases from J, the junction kept 6 bases outside the gene matches. The CDR3 sequence: CSAPRGTSGRYNEQFF. The CDR3 DNA reads TGCAGTGCTCCCAGAGGGACTAGCGGGAGGTACAATGAGCAGTTCTTC.

This clonotype was detected many times. The chain links TRBV5-1 to TRBJ2-2; D may correspond to TRBD1 or TRBD2 (5 bases each). Germline assignment: CDR1 SGHRS and CDR2 YFSETQ. This CDR3 has 14 residues. The ends were cut back, 1 base at V and 6 bases at J, with 10 bases in the middle. CDR3 DNA sequence: TGCGCCAGCAGCTTGTCCCGGGGACCCGGGGAGCTGTTTTTT. It is translated as CASSLSRGPGELFF.

The sample holds a few counts of this clonotype. The J gene is TRBJ1-2, the V gene TRBV29-1; D remains ambiguous. Germline V gene lookup returns CDR1 SQVTM and CDR2 ANQGSEA. The CDR3 sequence is 11 residues long. The V end lost 6 bases, the J end lost 5 bases, and 10 bases lay between the germline ends. CDR3 nucleotides: TGCAGCGTGTCAATAAGATATGGCTACACCTTC. This translates into CSVSIRYGYTF. The full variable domain, with the rest looked up from reference TRBV29-1 and TRBJ1-2, is SAVISQKPSRDICQRGTSLTIQCQVDSQVTMMFWYRQQPGQSLTLIATANQGSEATYESGFVIDKFPISRPNLTFSTLTVSNMSPEDSSIYLCSVSIRYGYTFGSGTRLTVV.

The chain employs TRBV11-2 and TRBJ1-6; TRBD1 is a possible D gene (6 bases). Per germline, CDR1 SGHAT and CDR2 FQNNGV. This CDR3 is 16 amino acids long. Trimming took off 6 bases at V and 0 bases at J, with 12 bases between the two ends. CDR3 amino acids: CASRRDTSSYNSPLHF. The CDR3 DNA is TGTGCCAGCAGAAGGGACACCAGCTCCTATAATTCACCCCTCCACTTT.

There are many counts of this clonotype. The CDR3 nucleotides are TGCAGTGCTTCGGGGGTTGCTAATTCACCCCTCCACTTT. This sequence encodes CSASGVANSPLHF. The chain is built from TRBV20-1 and TRBJ1-6, with a tentative D call TRBD1 (5 bases). Trimming cost V 5 bases and J 6 bases, with 11 bases left between them. The germline V gene encodes CDR1 DFQATT and CDR2 SNEGSKA (reference sequence). The CDR3 loop spans 13 amino acids.

This chain links TRBV6-5 with TRBJ1-2; D is possibly TRBD1 (5 bases). Looked up from germline, CDR1 is MNHEY and CDR2 is SVGAGI. This CDR3 comprises 13 residues. The V gene lost 0 bases and the J gene lost 8 bases, with 10 bases spanning the gap. The CDR3 region is CASSYSIRAGYTF. In nucleotides, the CDR3 is TGTGCCAGCAGTTACTCAATCAGGGCGGGCTACACCTTC.

This clonotype turned up a few times. The chain combines TRBV9 with TRBJ2-7; D possibly matches TRBD1 or TRBD2 (5 bases each). V lost 0 bases, J lost 7 bases, and 11 bases lay in between. This CDR3 region has 13 residues. CDR1 is SGDLS and CDR2 is YYNGEE in the germline V gene. The CDR3 nucleotides are TGTGCCAGCAGCGTAGAAGAGGGGAGAGAGCAGTACTTC. Residues: CASSVEEGREQYF.

V and J are TRBV7-9 and TRBJ1-1; 7 nucleotides line up with TRBD1. Germline loops: CDR1 SEHNR, CDR2 FQNEAQ (reference sequence). The CDR3 contains 16 residues. After removal of 5 bases from V and 7 bases from J, the junction contained 16 bases not matched to a gene. CDR3 bases: TGTGCCAGCAGCCCCCGCCCGGGACAGACATCGTATGAAGCTTTCTTT. Its protein product is CASSPRPGQTSYEAFF. Complete variable domain (other parts from reference TRBV7-9 and TRBJ1-1): DTGVSQNPRHKITKRGQNVTFRCDPISEHNRLYWYRQTLGQGPEFLTYFQNEAQLEKSRLLSDRFSAERPKGSFSTLEIQRTEQGDSAMYLCASSPRPGQTSYEAFFGQGTRLTVV.